Presented here are 28 T cell receptor beta chains from one specimen sequenced in a study of shared clonotypes between healthy human individuals. Sequencing was performed with immunoSEQ multiplex PCR; in TCRdb, only in-frame clones are kept and a portion is missing. The table shows around 700,000 clones, with approximately 79% occurring only once. Input material: memory CD4+ T cells sorted from blood. Subset of the sample: CD45RA-negative fraction. The receptors here all came from a woman in her twenties or thirties in good health.

J is TRBJ1-2 and V is TRBV28; 7 nucleotides align to TRBD1. This CDR3 has 15 amino acids. CDR1 is MDHEN, CDR2 SYDVKM, per germline. The ends lost 4 bases at V and 4 bases at J; junction bases unmatched: 9. CDR3 amino acids: CASSWRPGQTYGYTF. The CDR3 DNA sequence: TGTGCCAGCAGTTGGCGACCGGGACAGACCTATGGCTACACCTTC.

The J gene is TRBJ2-1, the V gene TRBV7-9; D tentatively fits TRBD1 or TRBD2 (6 bases each). The CDR3 covers 17 residues. Germline V lookup: CDR1 SEHNR, CDR2 FQNEAQ (reference sequence). The V gene lost 4 bases and the J gene lost 6 bases, with 22 bases spanning the gap. The CDR3: CASSSNRRGVTFNEQFF. CDR3 nucleotide sequence: TGTGCCAGCAGCTCCAATCGGAGGGGGGTTACCTTCAATGAGCAGTTCTTC.

The chain is built from TRBV28 and TRBJ2-7; 8 nucleotides align to TRBD1. The CDR3 extends over 15 amino acids. The germline gives CDR1 MDHEN, CDR2 SYDVKM. Trimming removed 6 bases from V and 4 bases from J; junction bases left unmatched: 11. The chain's CDR3 is CASSRLWDRTYEQYF. In DNA form, the CDR3 reads TGTGCCAGCAGCCGACTATGGGACAGGACTTACGAGCAGTACTTC.

This clone was found once. The chain uses TRBV2 and TRBJ2-2; 9 bases agree with TRBD2. Germline lookup yields CDR1 SNHLY and CDR2 FYNNEI. The CDR3 is made up of 16 amino acids. V trimming: 5 bases; J trimming: 2 bases; junction bases outside the gene matches: 6. The CDR3 sequence is CASSSLAGTNTGELFF. CDR3 nucleotide sequence: TGTGCCAGCAGTTCACTAGCGGGTACAAACACCGGGGAGCTGTTTTTT.

The table lists this clone with a few counts. This specimen includes other DNA sequences encoding the same CDR3. The genes are TRBV4-1 and TRBJ2-3; 16 bases map to TRBD2. Germline CDR1 and CDR2: MGHRA and YSYEKL. The junction had 4 bases not matched to a gene; V was cut back by 4 bases and J by 6 bases. This CDR3 comprises 16 residues. CDR3 DNA sequence: TGCGCCAGCAGCCCGGGACTAGCGGGAGGGCCTGATACGCAGTATTTT. Encoded protein: CASSPGLAGGPDTQYF.

The V call is TRBV5-5, the J call TRBJ1-4; D call uncertain. Germline loops: CDR1 SGHKS, CDR2 YYEKEE (reference sequence). The length of the CDR3 is 15 residues. Trimming shortened V by 0 bases and J by 7 bases, and 13 bases separated the two germline ends. CDR3 in amino acids: CASSLGIGRAEKLFF. DNA of the CDR3: TGTGCCAGCAGCTTGGGGATCGGACGAGCTGAAAAACTGTTTTTT.

The table lists this clone with a few counts. The V call is TRBV29-1, the J call TRBJ2-7, with a possible D match to TRBD1 (5 bases). Germline loops: CDR1 SQVTM, CDR2 ANQGSEA. The CDR3 is 12 residues long. Trimming took 3 bases from V and 2 from J, leaving 8 bases between them. The DNA of the CDR3 is TGCAGCGTTGATCAGGGAACCTACGAGCAGTACTTC. Protein sequence: CSVDQGTYEQYF.

This clone was seen only a few times. This same CDR3 is encoded by further DNA sequences in the sample. The J gene is TRBJ2-5, the V gene TRBV7-3, with 8 bases matching TRBD1. CDR3 size: 13 residues. Germline V CDR1 and CDR2: SGHTA, FQGTGA. V was clipped by 5 bases and J by 3 bases; unmatched bases: 2. CDR3 amino acids: CASSQGAEETQYF. The CDR3 DNA sequence: TGTGCCAGCAGCCAGGGGGCAGAAGAGACCCAGTACTTC. The variable domain in full, with the rest retrieved from reference TRBV7-3 and TRBJ2-5, is GAGVSQTPSNKVTEKGKYVELRCDPISGHTALYWYRQSLGQGPEFLIYFQGTGAADDSGLPNDRFFAVRPEGSVSTLKIQRTERGDSAVYLCASSQGAEETQYFGPGTRLLVL.

CDR3 nucleotide sequence: TGCGCCAGCAGCCCACGGACAGGGGCGACCGCGAACACCGGGGAGCTGTTTTTT. It is translated as CASSPRTGATANTGELFF. This chain joins TRBV5-1 and TRBJ2-2; 9 positions agree with TRBD1. The CDR3 runs 18 residues. Germline V gene sequence: CDR1 SGHRS, CDR2 YFSETQ. The junction had 10 bases not matched to a gene; V was cut back by 4 bases and J by 0 bases.

This clone was seen a few times. The CDR3 loop is CASSELSPGANVLTF. In DNA, the CDR3 is TGTGCCAGCAGTGAACTTTCCCCTGGGGCCAACGTCCTGACTTTC. The chain combines TRBV2 with TRBJ2-6; no reliable D call. Trimming took off 2 bases at V and 2 bases at J, with 7 bases between the two ends. The CDR3 is made up of 15 amino acids. Per germline, CDR1 SNHLY and CDR2 FYNNEI.

This clone occurred a few times. The chain couples TRBV7-6 to TRBJ2-7, with 8 bases aligning to TRBD2. Trimming cost V 0 bases and J 0 bases; bases outside gene matches: 13. This CDR3 region has 19 residues. Germline assignment: CDR1 SGHVS and CDR2 FNYEAQ. The CDR3 spells CASSLAGAGDVEPSYEQYF. CDR3 nucleotides: TGTGCCAGCAGCTTAGCTGGAGCGGGAGATGTTGAGCCCTCCTACGAGCAGTACTTC. The full variable domain, its missing parts supplied by reference TRBV7-6 and TRBJ2-7, is GAGVSQSPRYKVTKRGQDVALRCDPISGHVSLYWYRQALGQGPEFLTYFNYEAQQDKSGLPNDRFSAERPEGSISTLTIQRTEQRDSAMYRCASSLAGAGDVEPSYEQYFGPGTRLTVT.

This clone was picked up one time. This chain connects TRBV5-6 to TRBJ2-1; 8 bases map to TRBD2. In germline, CDR1 is SGHDT, CDR2 YYEEEE. This CDR3 region has 16 residues. V lost 5 bases, J lost 0 bases, and 7 bases stayed unmatched. The CDR3 reads CASRPGGPGSYNEQFF. The CDR3 DNA is TGTGCCAGCAGGCCGGGGGGGCCCGGCTCCTACAATGAGCAGTTCTTC. Supplemented by reference TRBV5-6 and TRBJ2-1, the full variable domain reads DAGVTQSPTHLIKTRGQQVTLRCSPKSGHDTVSWYQQALGQGPQFIFQYYEEEERQRGNFPDRFSGHQFPNYSSELNVNALLLGDSALYLCASRPGGPGSYNEQFFGPGTRLTVL.

The chain joins TRBV28 to TRBJ1-4; TRBD1 might be the D (5 bases). This CDR3 comprises 14 residues. Between the trimmed V and J ends, which lost 5 bases and 8 bases, there was a span of 15 bases. Germline assignment: CDR1 MDHEN and CDR2 SYDVKM. The chain's CDR3 is CASSAGRLAEKLFF. Here the CDR3 DNA reads TGTGCCAGCAGTGCAGGGAGGTTGGCGGAAAAACTGTTTTTT.

This clone showed up many times. This chain links TRBV7-2 with TRBJ2-7, with D hard to call. This CDR3 contains 14 residues. Germline V lookup: CDR1 SGHTA, CDR2 FQGNSA. The ends were cut back, 1 base at V and 2 bases at J, with 9 bases in the middle. CDR3: CASSLGLPPYEQYF. The DNA of the CDR3 is TGTGCCAGCAGCTTAGGGCTACCGCCCTACGAGCAGTACTTC.

The chain employs TRBV7-9 and TRBJ1-4, with a weak D call TRBD1 (6 bases). This CDR3 region has 15 residues. In germline, CDR1 is SEHNR, CDR2 FQNEAQ (reference sequence). The V and J ends lost 5 bases and 3 bases respectively, with 13 bases between them. The chain's CDR3 is CASSAGQTSNEKLFF. DNA of the CDR3: TGTGCCAGCAGCGCCGGACAGACCTCTAATGAAAAACTGTTTTTT.

As for this clone: The junction differs from germline at one of its ends, possibly a read error. The V and J genes are TRBV5-1 and TRBJ2-7; weak D call: TRBD1 (5 bases). Germline V CDR1 and CDR2: SGHRS, YFSETQ. The CDR3 consists of 12 residues. The CDR3 spells CASSLDQGLMVF. CDR3 bases: TGCGCCAGCAGCTTGGATCAGGGTCTCATGGTCTTC.

The chain recombines TRBV28 with TRBJ2-3; D remains unclear. The V end was cut by 4 bases, the J end by 1 base, with 9 bases between. The CDR3 is 14 residues long. CDR1 and CDR2 (germline): MDHEN, SYDVKM. The CDR3 DNA sequence: TGTGCCAGCAGTTCTCGGTCCCGCACAGATACGCAGTATTTT. Its protein is CASSSRSRTDTQYF. The full variable domain, rest sourced from reference TRBV28 and TRBJ2-3, is DVKVTQSSRYLVKRTGEKVFLECVQDMDHENMFWYRQDPGLGLRLIYFSYDVKMKEKGDIPEGYSVSREKKERFSLILESASTNQTSMYLCASSSRSRTDTQYFGPGTRLTVL.

This chain uses TRBV28 with TRBJ2-3; TRBD2 matches at 7 bases. V shed 5 bases, J shed 5 bases, and the junction held 7 bases outside the gene matches. The length of the CDR3 is 14 residues. Germline V gene lookup returns CDR1 MDHEN and CDR2 SYDVKM. In nucleotides, the CDR3 is TGTGCCAGCAGTCTCGGGACTACGAAAGATACGCAGTATTTT. Its protein product is CASSLGTTKDTQYF.

The chain employs TRBV19 and TRBJ1-5; possibly TRBD1 for D (5 bases). The CDR3 spans 14 residues. Trimming stripped 9 bases from V and 4 bases from J, with 16 bases between. Germline V CDR1 and CDR2: LNHDA, SQIVND (reference sequence). The CDR3 DNA reads as TGTGCCAGCCACAAGGAACAGGTTAATCAGCCCCAGCATTTT. Its translation is CASHKEQVNQPQHF.

This clone was detected many times. The V and J genes are TRBV7-9 and TRBJ2-1; D might be TRBD2 (5 bases). Germline V gene lookup returns CDR1 SEHNR and CDR2 FQNEAQ (reference sequence). The CDR3 extends over 16 amino acids. Between the trimmed V and J ends, which lost 3 bases and 3 bases, there was a span of 15 bases. The CDR3 here is CASSLATSGDYNEQFF. Here the CDR3 DNA reads TGTGCCAGCAGCTTGGCTACGAGCGGAGACTACAATGAGCAGTTCTTC.

The chain joins TRBV5-4 to TRBJ2-1, with 16 bases matching TRBD2. V shed 4 bases, J shed 6 bases, and the junction held 4 bases outside the gene matches. In germline, CDR1 is SGHNT, CDR2 YYREEE (reference sequence). This CDR3 spans 16 amino acids. CDR3 coding DNA: TGTGCCAGCAGCGGGGGACTAGCGGGAGGGGGCAATGAGCAGTTCTTC. It codes for CASSGGLAGGGNEQFF.

The rearrangement links TRBV5-1 to TRBJ2-1; 9 nucleotides line up with TRBD2. The CDR3 is 16 residues long. Per the germline V gene, CDR1 is SGHRS and CDR2 is YFSETQ. J was trimmed by 4 bases and V by 4 bases; bases with no gene match: 9. The CDR3 is CASSAFITSGYNEQFF. The CDR3 DNA reads as TGCGCCAGCAGCGCATTTATCACTAGCGGGTACAATGAGCAGTTCTTC. The variable domain in full, completed from reference TRBV5-1 and TRBJ2-1, reads KAGVTQTPRYLIKTRGQQVTLSCSPISGHRSVSWYQQTPGQGLQFLFEYFSETQRNKGNFPGRFSGRQFSNSRSEMNVSTLELGDSALYLCASSAFITSGYNEQFFGPGTRLTVL.

This clone was seen repeatedly, ten times or more. CDR3 coding DNA: TGTGCCAGCAGCTTGGCGGCGCGCCAGGGAAACACTGAAGCTTTCTTT. It is translated as CASSLAARQGNTEAFF. J is TRBJ1-1 and V is TRBV5-5; possible D gene TRBD1, 5 bases. This CDR3 is 16 amino acids long. The germline V gene has CDR1 SGHKS and CDR2 YYEKEE (reference sequence). V shed 0 bases and J shed 2 bases, with 14 bases lying between them. Supplemented by reference TRBV5-5 and TRBJ1-1, the full variable domain reads DAGVTQSPTHLIKTRGQQVTLRCSPISGHKSVSWYQQVLGQGPQFIFQYYEKEERGRGNFPDRFSARQFPNYSSELNVNALLLGDSALYLCASSLAARQGNTEAFFGQGTRLTVV.

The CDR3: CASSDSRGISSYEQYF. CDR3 nucleotides: TGTGCCAGCAGTGACTCTAGGGGAATTAGCTCCTACGAGCAGTACTTC. The rearrangement links TRBV6-4 to TRBJ2-7, with D possibly TRBD1 on 5 matching bases. Looked up from germline, CDR1 is MRHNA and CDR2 is SNTAGT. Trimming took off 0 bases at V and 0 bases at J, with 12 bases between the two ends. The CDR3 loop spans 16 amino acids.

This clone appeared a few times. V and J are TRBV19 and TRBJ1-1; D is unclear. V shed 4 bases and J shed 3 bases, with 12 bases lying between them. Germline assignment: CDR1 LNHDA and CDR2 SQIVND (reference sequence). The CDR3 spans 14 residues. CDR3 sequence reads: CASSTLGLYTEAFF. The CDR3 DNA reads as TGTGCCAGTAGTACTCTCGGGCTCTACACTGAAGCTTTCTTT.

The chain links TRBV9 to TRBJ2-1, with a tentative D call TRBD1 (5 bases). The CDR3 extends over 14 amino acids. Germline assignment: CDR1 SGDLS and CDR2 YYNGEE. Trimming took 0 bases from V and 5 from J, leaving 9 bases between them. The CDR3 region has the DNA TGTGCCAGCAGCGTAGGGGGCAGGAACAATGAGCAGTTCTTC. Translating gives CASSVGGRNNEQFF.

The chain is built from TRBV18 and TRBJ2-7; the D is unclear. V dropped 5 bases and J dropped 4 bases, with 9 bases sitting between them. The CDR3 sequence is 12 residues long. In germline, CDR1 is KGHSH, CDR2 LQKENI. The CDR3 spells CASSGSMYEQYF. CDR3 nucleotide sequence: TGTGCCAGCTCAGGGTCCATGTACGAGCAGTACTTC.

CDR3 loop: CASSQVGQPQHF. The CDR3 DNA is TGTGCCAGCAGCCAAGTAGGTCAGCCCCAGCATTTT. The chain links TRBV4-2 to TRBJ1-5; no firm D call. The CDR3 length is 12 residues. Germline V gives CDR1 LGHNA, CDR2 YNFKEQ. V lost 1 base and J lost 6, with 4 bases in between.